A selection of T cell receptor beta chains follows, all from one sample in a study of blood T cell repertoires in COVID-19. Measured with immunoSEQ multiplex PCR; TCRdb has only the in-frame clones, and not every one. The sample lists 250,000 to 400,000 clones; 75% to 90% were seen once. Sequencing input: peripheral blood. The receptors come from a woman in her thirties with COVID-19, enrolled during active disease. Both conserved end residues are trimmed from each CDR3.

>TRBV4-2
ASSQDLRAEETDTQY
>TRBV7-9
ASTKIQSNTGELF
>TRBV27
ASSFAGTSYEQY
>TRBV16
ASSQSALNTEAF
>TRBV5-4
ASSFTSSNSPLH
>TRBV19
ASSGSGRGATDTQY
>TRBV27
ASSITGTGVPYEQY
>TRBV7-3
ASSLGQGQETQY
>TRBV19
ASSTTMGGETQY
>TRBV5-1
ASSSTGQVLGEQY
>TRBV5-4
ASSFPTGSEAF
>TRBV19
ASSAQQGTSYEQY
>TRBV5-1
ASSLGLAGQYEQY
>TRBV5-6
ASSLGGLTYNEQF
>TRBV4-2
ASSQVRKEHGYT
>TRBV27
ASSLTIGQTRFYGYT
>TRBV11-2
ASSLGTGANSPLH
>TRBV2
ASSDGVIADTQY
>TRBV30
AWSRSTGHFYGYT
>TRBV27
ASSFIGANVLT
>TRBV6-5
ASSFDRATEAF
>TRBV4-1
ASSQVGLQGATDTQY
>TRBV30
AWNPGQGESEAF
>TRBV6-5
ASSLGQGDQPQH
>TRBV27
ASSLDSVAMNTEAF
>TRBV27
ASSPSGRGSYEQY
>TRBV30
AWSAIAGSTDTQY
>TRBV6-2/TRBV6-3
ASSRGGGYQPQH
>TRBV28
ASSEAHRGNTEAF
>TRBV5-1
ASSKGQGENTEAF
>TRBV28
ASSFGLATTNEQF
>TRBV19
ASSSWEGGNQPQH
>TRBV24-1
ATSDPTGYGGPSSYNEQF
>TRBV5-1
ASSPGSVDQPQH
>TRBV7-3
ASSALASMANTGELF
>TRBV21-1
ASSKAASGKDTQY
>TRBV30
AGRGASVAGELF
>TRBV5-1
ASSPQGTDYGYT
>TRBV28
ASSLGLVNSPLH
>TRBV7-8
ASSFTGVSGNTIY
>TRBV2
ASRLTSGAYEQY
>TRBV11-2
ASSRQGEGVKNIQY
>TRBV4-2
ASSQVRGGLDYEQY
>TRBV27
ASSLSVRTPLNEQF
>TRBV30
AWSEGQIANEKLF
>TRBV3-1/TRBV3-2
ASSQDVRETSGREQY
>TRBV7-9
ALGQGSSETQY
>TRBV10-3
AISDPGQPYEQY
>TRBV3-1/TRBV3-2
ASSQVRQGSVGSPLH